These 30 T cell receptor beta chains were sequenced from one sample in a study of identical twins. TCRdb re-derived calls from the 5' RACE reads in MiXCR, one entry per CDR3 protein. The sample lists more than 1.5 million distinct CDR3 sequences, under 35% occurring once. The sample was cord blood. The receptors stem from a newborn girl in good health.

This clonotype was detected a few times. One base away lies a much larger clone, so this may be a sequencing read error. The chain employs TRBV6-4 and TRBJ2-7; 7 bases are shared with TRBD1. The CDR3 runs 14 residues. Germline V gene sequence: CDR1 MRHNA, CDR2 SNTAGT. Trimming at V came to 3 bases and at J to 3 bases, leaving 5 bases not matched to a gene. In nucleotides, the CDR3 is TGTGCCAGCAGTGAAGGGGCAGGGGGCTACGAGCAGTACTTC. It encodes CASSEGAGGYEQYF.

This clonotype was observed a handful of times. J is TRBJ2-3 and V is TRBV14; 12 bases line up with TRBD2. Per the germline V gene, CDR1 is SGHDN and CDR2 is FVKESK. After removal of 4 bases from V and 8 bases from J, the junction contained 10 bases not matched to a gene. The CDR3 is made up of 16 amino acids. The CDR3 loop reads CASSRGLAGFLLTQYF. Here the CDR3 DNA reads TGTGCCAGCAGCCGCGGACTAGCGGGGTTCCTCCTTACGCAGTATTTT.

This CDR3 reads CASSQDLRDRGEETQYF. The CDR3 coding sequence is TGCGCCAGCAGCCAAGATCTCCGGGACAGGGGGGAAGAGACCCAGTACTTC. The chain uses TRBV4-1 and TRBJ2-5, with 11 bases identical to TRBD1. CDR1 is MGHRA and CDR2 is YSYEKL in the germline V gene. V lost 0 bases to trimming and J lost 3 bases; unmatched junction nucleotides: 6. There are 17 residues in the CDR3.

V is TRBV20-1 and J is TRBJ1-1; 10 positions agree with TRBD1. Germline V gene lookup returns CDR1 DFQATT and CDR2 SNEGSKA (reference sequence). CDR3 length: 15 residues. The junction had 8 bases not matched to a gene; V was cut back by 3 bases and J by 4 bases. DNA for the CDR3: TGCAGTGCTAGTGGGGACAGGGGTCGGATCACTGAAGCTTTCTTT. It codes for CSASGDRGRITEAFF.

There are a few counts of this clonotype. The chain couples TRBV7-9 to TRBJ2-3, with TRBD1 identical over 9 bases. The trim removed 5 bases at V and 7 bases at J, leaving 7 bases unmatched. In germline, CDR1 is SEHNR, CDR2 FQNEAQ (reference sequence). This CDR3 region has 14 residues. In nucleotides, the CDR3 is TGTGCCAGCAGCCCGTCGGGACAGGGTAATACGCAGTATTTT. Translating it yields CASSPSGQGNTQYF.

The V call is TRBV13, the J call TRBJ2-1; D is unclear. Germline loops: CDR1 PRHDT, CDR2 FYEKMQ (reference sequence). Trimming shortened V by 1 base and J by 10 bases, and 14 bases separated the two germline ends. The CDR3 is 14 residues long. CDR3 amino acids: CASSLELRQHEQFF. CDR3 in DNA: TGTGCCAGCAGCTTAGAATTACGGCAGCACGAGCAGTTCTTC.

V usage is TRBV5-1 and J usage is TRBJ1-2; possibly TRBD1 for D (5 bases). Trimming cost V 1 base and J 6 bases, with 13 bases left between them. CDR3 length: 14 amino acids. Germline V CDR1 and CDR2: SGHRS, YFSETQ. The CDR3 coding sequence is TGCGCCAGCAGCTTGTTAGGGACTAGCGATGGCTACACCTTC. Translating gives CASSLLGTSDGYTF.

J is TRBJ2-4 and V is TRBV2; D perhaps matches TRBD2 (6 bases). The V end was cut by 6 bases, the J end by 0 bases, with 12 bases between. Germline V gene lookup returns CDR1 SNHLY and CDR2 FYNNEI. The CDR3 is 15 amino acids. The CDR3 sequence: CASRGEVVAKNIQYF. The DNA of the CDR3 is TGTGCCAGCAGGGGGGAGGTAGTAGCCAAAAACATTCAGTACTTC. Full variable domain (outside the CDR3, taken from reference TRBV2 and TRBJ2-4): EPEVTQTPSHQVTQMGQEVILRCVPISNHLYFYWYRQILGQKVEFLVSFYNNEISEKSEIFDDQFSVERPDGSNFTLKIRSTKLEDSAMYFCASRGEVVAKNIQYFGAGTRLSVL.

The chain employs TRBV20-1 and TRBJ2-7; D is undetermined. Germline V lookup: CDR1 DFQATT, CDR2 SNEGSKA (reference sequence). V was shortened by 2 bases and J by 7 bases, with 9 bases between the two germline ends. The CDR3 is 11 residues long. CDR3 bases: TGCAGTGCTAGATACCAGAATGAGCAGTACTTC. Protein product: CSARYQNEQYF.

The chain combines TRBV20-1 with TRBJ2-7; 9 nucleotides match TRBD2. With V trimmed by 5 bases and J by 3 bases, 8 bases remained unmatched. Germline V gene data show CDR1 as DFQATT and CDR2 as SNEGSKA (reference sequence). The CDR3 is 14 amino acids. This CDR3 reads CSAGRLADIYEQYF. CDR3 nucleotides: TGCAGTGCTGGAAGACTAGCGGATATCTACGAGCAGTACTTC.

The chain employs TRBV3-1 and TRBJ2-2, with 7 bases lining up with TRBD2. The CDR3 has 15 amino acids. V was pared by 0 bases and J by 6 bases, with 4 bases of the junction left unmatched. Germline-derived CDR1 and CDR2 are LGHDT and YNNKEL (reference sequence). CDR3 amino acids: CASSQDGTTSGELFF. CDR3 DNA: TGTGCCAGCAGCCAAGACGGGACTACATCCGGGGAGCTGTTTTTT.

This sequence joins TRBV15 and TRBJ2-1; D gene unclear. Judging by the DNA end, TRBJ2-7 fits better; the J call may be wrong. The CDR3 length is 16 residues. Germline-derived CDR1 and CDR2 are LNHNV and YYDKDF (reference sequence). This chain's CDR3 is CATSRTKGSSYNEQYF. CDR3 nucleotides: TGTGCCACCAGCAGAACAAAGGGCAGCTCCTACAATGAGCAGTACTTC.

This clonotype was seen only a few times. J is TRBJ2-2 and V is TRBV6-5; D is unresolved. This CDR3 has 15 residues. V lost 2 bases to trimming and J lost 7 bases, with 14 bases between them. CDR1 and CDR2 from the germline V gene are MNHEY and SVGAGI. CDR3 in DNA: TGTGCCAGCAGTTACGTTCGGCAGGTTCGCGGGGAGCTGTTTTTT. Its translation is CASSYVRQVRGELFF.

This clonotype has a handful of counts. As DNA, the CDR3 is TGTGCCAGCAGCCTTACAGGGACTTCACCCCTCCACTTT. It is translated as CASSLTGTSPLHF. The V and J genes are TRBV28 and TRBJ1-6; D is perhaps TRBD1 (6 bases). The germline gives CDR1 MDHEN, CDR2 SYDVKM. V was pared by 6 bases and J by 9 bases, with 12 bases between. This CDR3 region has 13 residues. Variable domain in full (rest from reference TRBV28 and TRBJ1-6): DVKVTQSSRYLVKRTGEKVFLECVQDMDHENMFWYRQDPGLGLRLIYFSYDVKMKEKGDIPEGYSVSREKKERFSLILESASTNQTSMYLCASSLTGTSPLHFGNGTRLTVT.

The chain is built from TRBV10-3 and TRBJ2-7; 8 bases fit TRBD1. V lost 6 bases to trimming and J lost 0 bases; unmatched junction nucleotides: 10. Germline lookup yields CDR1 ENHRY and CDR2 SYGVKD. CDR3 size: 16 residues. The CDR3 DNA reads as TGTGCCATCAGCCCGTCAGGGGGCATCAGCTCCTACGAGCAGTACTTC. Residues: CAISPSGGISSYEQYF.

The chain carries TRBV7-9 and TRBJ2-4, with D possibly being TRBD2 (6 bases). Germline V gene lookup returns CDR1 SEHNR and CDR2 FQNEAQ (reference sequence). This CDR3 has 13 amino acids. Trimming shortened V by 10 bases and J by 0 bases, and 10 bases separated the two germline ends. The DNA of the CDR3 is TGTGCCACACAGGAGGGAGCCAAAAACATTCAGTACTTC. It encodes CATQEGAKNIQYF.

This chain links TRBV5-4 with TRBJ1-1; the D gene is possibly TRBD1 (5 bases). CDR3 length: 14 amino acids. The germline V gene encodes CDR1 SGHNT and CDR2 YYREEE (reference sequence). The V end was cut by 4 bases, the J end by 4 bases, with 14 bases between. CDR3 amino acids: CASSGGETITEAFF. The CDR3 DNA sequence: TGTGCCAGCAGCGGGGGGGAGACAATCACTGAAGCTTTCTTT.

V gene TRBV19 combines with J gene TRBJ2-7, with D perhaps given as TRBD1 or TRBD2 (5 bases each). V was pared by 7 bases and J by 1 base, with 14 bases between. The CDR3 is 14 amino acids. Per the germline V gene, CDR1 is LNHDA and CDR2 is SQIVND (reference sequence). Here the CDR3 reads CASTGTHQSYEQYF. CDR3 DNA sequence: TGTGCCAGTACTGGGACGCACCAATCCTACGAGCAGTACTTC. The whole variable domain, remainder taken from reference TRBV19 and TRBJ2-7, is DGGITQSPKYLFRKEGQNVTLSCEQNLNHDAMYWYRQDPGQGLRLIYYSQIVNDFQKGDIAEGYSVSREKKESFPLTVTSAQKNPTAFYLCASTGTHQSYEQYFGPGTRLTVT.

The chain carries TRBV3-1 and TRBJ1-1, with 7 bases that match TRBD1. After removal of 2 bases from V and 4 bases from J, the junction contained 10 bases not matched to a gene. CDR3 length: 16 amino acids. Germline values: CDR1 LGHDT, CDR2 YNNKEL (reference sequence). The CDR3 DNA sequence: TGTGCCAGCAGCCAACCCTGGGACAGTAGGCCCACTGAAGCTTTCTTT. Translating it yields CASSQPWDSRPTEAFF.

This clonotype was found a few times. The gene calls are TRBV6-5 and TRBJ1-6; tentatively, D is TRBD1 (6 bases). The CDR3 loop spans 15 amino acids. V was trimmed by 4 bases and J by 14 bases, leaving 21 bases between them. In germline, CDR1 is MNHEY, CDR2 SVGAGI. This chain's CDR3 is CASSFTMGAAPALHF. The CDR3 nucleotides read TGTGCCAGCAGTTTCACGATGGGGGCTGCTCCGGCCCTCCACTTT.

This chain links TRBV10-3 with TRBJ2-1; 9 bases line up with TRBD2. V trimming: 5 bases; J trimming: 0 bases; junction bases outside the gene matches: 8. Germline V gene sequence: CDR1 ENHRY, CDR2 SYGVKD. The CDR3 has 17 amino acids. DNA for the CDR3: TGTGCCATCAGTTCTAGCGGGGTCTCAAGCTCCTACAATGAGCAGTTCTTC. Encoded protein: CAISSSGVSSSYNEQFF.

This clonotype has only a few counts. The rearrangement uses TRBV3-1 and TRBJ2-4; D is uncertain. The DNA end is a closer match to TRBJ2-7, so the J assignment may be wrong. Germline lookup yields CDR1 LGHDT and CDR2 YNNKEL (reference sequence). This CDR3 region has 15 residues. The CDR3 sequence: CASSLLTGLKGEQYF. The CDR3 DNA is TGTGCCAGCAGCCTCCTGACTGGGTTGAAGGGCGAGCAGTACTTC.

V usage is TRBV19 and J usage is TRBJ1-4; no firm D call. The germline V gene encodes CDR1 LNHDA and CDR2 SQIVND (reference sequence). The CDR3 totals 15 residues. The germline V and J ends were trimmed by 5 bases and 11 bases, with 21 bases remaining between them. The CDR3 is CASSFASSRTKKLFF. CDR3 nucleotide sequence: TGTGCCAGTAGTTTTGCCTCCTCCAGGACGAAGAAACTGTTTTTT.

There are a few counts of this clonotype. This sequence joins TRBV5-1 and TRBJ2-1; D tentatively reads TRBD1 or TRBD2 (6 bases each). V was trimmed by 2 bases and J by 5 bases, leaving 17 bases between them. Germline V gene sequence: CDR1 SGHRS, CDR2 YFSETQ. The CDR3 is 16 residues long. This CDR3 is CASSFRLQGGDNEQFF. In DNA form, the CDR3 reads TGCGCCAGCAGCTTCCGGCTACAGGGAGGTGACAATGAGCAGTTCTTC.

The J gene is TRBJ2-3, the V gene TRBV7-6; no clear D. Germline CDR1 is SGHVS and CDR2 is FNYEAQ. The CDR3 sequence is 17 residues long. The ends were cut back, 4 bases at V and 1 base at J, with 18 bases in the middle. This CDR3 reads CASSSFSRALGTDTQYF. The CDR3, as DNA: TGTGCCAGCAGCTCCTTTAGTCGAGCGTTAGGCACAGATACGCAGTATTTT.

This clonotype has only a few counts. The chain is built from TRBV11-2 and TRBJ1-2; D perhaps matches TRBD1 (5 bases). Germline V CDR1 and CDR2: SGHAT, FQNNGV. V lost 8 bases and J lost 3, with 16 bases in between. The CDR3 contains 14 residues. The CDR3 is CASRQSLVDYGYTF. The CDR3 DNA is TGTGCCAGCCGACAGTCATTGGTAGACTATGGCTACACCTTC.

The V and J genes are TRBV20-1 and TRBJ2-4, with 8 bases fitting TRBD1. The length of the CDR3 is 18 residues. The trim removed 6 bases at V and 1 base at J, leaving 17 bases unmatched. The V gene's germline CDR1 is DFQATT and CDR2 SNEGSKA (reference sequence). The CDR3 nucleotides read TGCAGTGCGGAGGAACACTGGACAGGGCAGGTGGCCAAAAACATTCAGTACTTC. The encoded protein is CSAEEHWTGQVAKNIQYF.

The chain joins TRBV2 to TRBJ1-6, with 7 nucleotides matching TRBD1. Germline V gives CDR1 SNHLY, CDR2 FYNNEI. The CDR3 runs 15 residues. With 3 bases clipped from V and 14 bases from J, the junction kept 13 bases outside the gene matches. This chain's CDR3 is CASSDPGTVQRALHF. The DNA for the CDR3 is TGTGCCAGCAGTGATCCCGGGACAGTCCAAAGGGCCCTCCACTTT.

A few counts support this clonotype. The CDR3 sequence: CASSQGWGQPQHF. CDR3 bases: TGCGCCAGCAGCCAAGGATGGGGCCAGCCCCAGCATTTT. The gene calls are TRBV4-1 and TRBJ1-5; possible D gene TRBD1, 5 bases. V was trimmed by 1 base and J by 7 bases, leaving 8 bases between them. Germline lookup yields CDR1 MGHRA and CDR2 YSYEKL. This CDR3 is built from 13 residues.

This clonotype was picked up a small number of times. The rearrangement uses TRBV5-1 and TRBJ2-3; TRBD2 matches 10 bases. The CDR3 has 17 amino acids. J lost 7 bases, V lost 3 bases, and 14 bases had no gene match. The germline CDR1 and CDR2 sequences are SGHRS and YFSETQ. The CDR3 DNA is TGCGCCAGCAGCTCCCGGCCAGCGGGGGGGCTTATCTATACGCAGTATTTT. This sequence encodes CASSSRPAGGLIYTQYF.